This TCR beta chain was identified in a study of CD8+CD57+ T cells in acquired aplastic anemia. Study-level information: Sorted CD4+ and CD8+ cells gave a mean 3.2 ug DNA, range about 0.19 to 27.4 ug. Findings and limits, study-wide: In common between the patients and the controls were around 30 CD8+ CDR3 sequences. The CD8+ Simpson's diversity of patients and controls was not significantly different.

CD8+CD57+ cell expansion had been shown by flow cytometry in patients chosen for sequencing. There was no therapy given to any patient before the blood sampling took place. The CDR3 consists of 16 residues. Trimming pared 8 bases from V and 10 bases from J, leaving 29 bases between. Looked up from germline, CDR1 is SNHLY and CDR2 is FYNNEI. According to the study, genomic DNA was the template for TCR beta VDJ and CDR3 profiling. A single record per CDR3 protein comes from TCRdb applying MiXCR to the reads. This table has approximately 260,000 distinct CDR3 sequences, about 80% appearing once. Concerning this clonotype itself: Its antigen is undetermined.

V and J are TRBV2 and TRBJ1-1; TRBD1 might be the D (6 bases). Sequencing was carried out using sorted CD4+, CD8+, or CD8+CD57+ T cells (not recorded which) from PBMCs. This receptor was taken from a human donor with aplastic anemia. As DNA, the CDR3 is TGTGCCAGCGGAGGGGGGCGCACCGTCTCGAACACTTTAGCTTTCTTT. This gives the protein CASGGGRTVSNTLAFF.